The next 32 T cell receptor beta chains were all read from a single sample in a study of vaccination effects on CD4 cells after COVID-19. Sequencing was performed with immunoSEQ multiplex PCR; in TCRdb, only in-frame clones are kept and a portion is missing. The table lists 40,000 to 50,000 clones, approximately 70% of them singletons, with roughly 30% in the top ten. Their cognate antigens are unknown. Ahead of sequencing, the ViraFEST assay grew antigen-specific CD4+ T cells using viral peptide pools. Upon completion of about ten days in culture, CD4+ T cells were isolated. The person's infection with SARS-CoV-2, confirmed by PCR, took place between March and December 2020. Sequenced here: CD4+ T cells from PBMCs cultured with a peptide pool, sampled before COVID-19 vaccination. The receptor set was obtained from a human donor who had a prior SARS-CoV-2 infection.

V and J are TRBV7-9 and TRBJ2-7; 9 bases are a match to TRBD2. There are 14 residues in the CDR3. Germline CDR1 and CDR2: SEHNR and FQNEAQ (reference sequence). V was clipped by 2 bases and J by 5 bases; unmatched bases: 4. CDR3 in amino acids: CASSLSLAGDEQYF. The DNA of the CDR3 is TGTGCCAGCAGCTTAAGCTTAGCGGGAGACGAGCAGTACTTC.

The count of this clone is one. The V gene is TRBV5-1, the J gene TRBJ1-1; 8 bases are shared with TRBD1. V was pared by 0 bases and J by 5 bases, with 3 bases of the junction left unmatched. This CDR3 has 14 residues. CDR1 SGHRS and CDR2 YFSETQ come from the germline V gene. The CDR3 coding sequence is TGCGCCAGCAGCTTGGACAGGGGGGGGACTGAAGCTTTCTTT. It yields the protein CASSLDRGGTEAFF.

The chain employs TRBV7-3 and TRBJ2-1, with D unresolved. The CDR3 consists of 15 residues. The V end lost 5 bases, the J end lost 1 base, and 12 bases lay between the germline ends. The germline CDR1 and CDR2 sequences are SGHTA and FQGTGA. The CDR3 protein is CASSPSLGSYNEQFF. As DNA, the CDR3 is TGTGCCAGCAGCCCCTCCTTGGGTTCCTACAATGAGCAGTTCTTC. Using reference TRBV7-3 and TRBJ2-1 for the parts outside the CDR3, the full variable domain is GAGVSQTPSNKVTEKGKYVELRCDPISGHTALYWYRQSLGQGPEFLIYFQGTGAADDSGLPNDRFFAVRPEGSVSTLKIQRTERGDSAVYLCASSPSLGSYNEQFFGPGTRLTVL.

V and J are TRBV4-2 and TRBJ2-3; no definite D call. The V end lost 0 bases, the J end lost 3 bases, and 4 bases lay between the germline ends. The CDR3 totals 13 residues. CDR1 and CDR2 from the germline V gene are LGHNA and YNFKEQ. CDR3 region: CASSQERTDTQYF. For the CDR3, the DNA is TGTGCCAGCAGCCAAGAGCGTACAGATACGCAGTATTTT.

This clone came up once. The chain has TRBV5-1 and TRBJ1-1, with D maybe TRBD1 (5 bases). The CDR3 length is 16 residues. CDR1 is SGHRS and CDR2 is YFSETQ in the germline V gene. Deletions cut 0 bases from V and 3 bases from J, with 15 bases between. CDR3 residues: CASSLAPQGSDTEAFF. The CDR3 nucleotides are TGCGCCAGCAGCTTGGCACCCCAGGGAAGCGACACTGAAGCTTTCTTT.

The chain joins TRBV9 to TRBJ2-5; 10 positions match TRBD2. The junction had 3 bases not matched to a gene; V was cut back by 1 base and J by 3 bases. The CDR3 length is 15 residues. Germline V gene data show CDR1 as SGDLS and CDR2 as YYNGEE. This chain's CDR3 is CASSVSLAGEETQYF. DNA of the CDR3: TGTGCCAGCAGCGTAAGCCTAGCGGGGGAAGAGACCCAGTACTTC.

This clone was found a few times. J is TRBJ2-3 and V is TRBV3-1 (or the pseudogene TRBV3-2); D may be TRBD2 (6 bases). The CDR3 length is 15 residues. Germline V gene lookup returns CDR1 LGHDT and CDR2 YNNKEL (reference sequence). Trimming cost V 0 bases and J 4 bases, with 11 bases left between them. Here the CDR3 DNA reads TGTGCCAGCAGCCAAGAGTCTAGCGCGGCAGATACGCAGTATTTT. This codes for CASSQESSAADTQYF.

The gene calls are TRBV2 and TRBJ2-5; D remains unclear. This CDR3 has 11 amino acids. Germline V lookup: CDR1 SNHLY, CDR2 FYNNEI. The ends were cut back, 4 bases at V and 2 bases at J, with 2 bases in the middle. Here the CDR3 DNA reads TGTGCCAGCAGTGGGCAAGAGACCCAGTACTTC. Translated, it gives CASSGQETQYF.

The V and J genes are TRBV11-3 and TRBJ2-7; 8 positions agree with TRBD2. The CDR3 contains 17 residues. With 2 bases clipped from V and 5 bases from J, the junction kept 14 bases outside the gene matches. Germline V CDR1 and CDR2: SGHNT, YENEEA. The CDR3 protein is CASSLRSGGTRSHEQYF. Written as DNA, the CDR3 is TGTGCCAGCAGCTTAAGATCGGGCGGGACTAGGAGCCACGAGCAGTACTTC.

The chain carries TRBV5-1 and TRBJ2-7; D could derive from TRBD1 or TRBD2 (5 bases each). The V end was cut by 7 bases, the J end by 6 bases, with 17 bases between. CDR3 length: 13 residues. The V gene's germline CDR1 is SGHRS and CDR2 YFSETQ. CDR3 region: CASREGNPSEQYF. The DNA for the CDR3 is TGCGCCAGCCGTGAGGGGAACCCCTCCGAGCAGTACTTC.

The chain carries TRBV3-1 (or the pseudogene TRBV3-2) and TRBJ1-3; D unresolved. The V and J ends lost 1 base and 2 bases respectively, with 9 bases between them. The CDR3 loop spans 15 amino acids. CDR1 and CDR2 from the germline V gene are LGHDT and YNNKEL (reference sequence). The CDR3 region has the DNA TGTGCCAGCAGCCAAGGTTATGAGGCTGGAAACACCATATATTTT. This encodes CASSQGYEAGNTIYF.

The rearrangement links TRBV19 to TRBJ2-3; the match to TRBD2 covers 13 bases. Per germline, CDR1 LNHDA and CDR2 SQIVND (reference sequence). V was pared by 9 bases and J by 4 bases, with 13 bases of the junction left unmatched. The CDR3 is 17 residues long. CDR3 loop: CASRTGTSGKNADTQYF. The CDR3 coding sequence is TGTGCCAGCCGTACCGGGACTAGCGGGAAGAATGCAGATACGCAGTATTTT.

This clone was detected a few times. The chain links TRBV10-3 to TRBJ2-7; TRBD2 matches 10 bases. There are 14 residues in the CDR3. Germline-derived CDR1 and CDR2 are ENHRY and SYGVKD. The ends lost 4 bases at V and 2 bases at J; junction bases unmatched: 2. CDR3 residues: CAISAGLATYEQYF. CDR3 in DNA: TGTGCCATCAGTGCGGGACTAGCGACCTACGAGCAGTACTTC.

The genes are TRBV6-2 or TRBV6-3 and TRBJ2-7; D assignment may be TRBD1 or TRBD2 (6 bases each). Germline assignment: CDR1 MNHEY and CDR2 SVGEGT. V lost 6 bases to trimming and J lost 6 bases, with 12 bases between them. This CDR3 has 12 residues. The CDR3 sequence is CASSPRGREQYF. CDR3 sequence (DNA): TGTGCCAGCAGCCCCCGGGGGCGCGAGCAGTACTTC.

The sample holds a few counts of this clone. The V and J genes are TRBV7-3 and TRBJ2-3, with TRBD2 as a possible D gene (5 bases). The germline CDR1 and CDR2 sequences are SGHTA and FQGTGA. This CDR3 has 13 residues. Trimming removed 0 bases at V and 5 bases at J, with 6 bases between. CDR3 protein: CASSLTRGDTQYF. The CDR3 region has the DNA TGTGCCAGCAGCTTAACCCGGGGAGATACGCAGTATTTT.

The chain combines TRBV9 with TRBJ2-3; 10 bases agree with TRBD1. After removal of 3 bases from V and 0 bases from J, the junction contained 16 bases not matched to a gene. The CDR3 is made up of 20 amino acids. Germline assignment: CDR1 SGDLS and CDR2 YYNGEE. CDR3 region: CASSAWSTGQGLLSTDTQYF. CDR3 bases: TGTGCCAGCAGCGCCTGGTCAACGGGACAGGGGTTATTGAGCACAGATACGCAGTATTTT.

The CDR3 sequence: CASSVGNSGGLDTQYF. In nucleotides, the CDR3 is TGTGCCAGCAGCGTAGGGAATAGCGGGGGACTAGATACGCAGTATTTT. The J gene is TRBJ2-3, the V gene TRBV9; TRBD2 matches 9 bases. The germline gives CDR1 SGDLS, CDR2 YYNGEE. The CDR3 sequence is 16 residues long. The junction had 7 bases not matched to a gene; V was cut back by 0 bases and J by 5 bases. The entire variable domain, with the rest obtained from reference TRBV9 and TRBJ2-3, is as follows: DSGVTQTPKHLITATGQRVTLRCSPRSGDLSVYWYQQSLDQGLQFLIQYYNGEERAKGNILERFSAQQFPDLHSELNLSSLELGDSALYFCASSVGNSGGLDTQYFGPGTRLTVL.

The V gene is TRBV12-3 or TRBV12-4, the J gene TRBJ2-5, with D perhaps TRBD1 (5 bases). This CDR3 region has 12 residues. The V end lost 4 bases, the J end lost 11 bases, and 14 bases lay between the germline ends. CDR3 residues: CASSYSGASQYF. The CDR3 DNA sequence: TGTGCCAGCAGTTATTCTGGGGCATCTCAGTACTTC.

This chain links TRBV24-1 with TRBJ1-4; the match to TRBD1 covers 9 bases. This CDR3 contains 14 residues. J lost 8 bases, V lost 7 bases, and 7 bases had no gene match. CDR1 is KGHDR and CDR2 is SFDVKD in the germline V gene. The CDR3 sequence is CATSQGTGREKLFF. The CDR3, as DNA: TGTGCCACCAGCCAAGGGACAGGGAGAGAAAAACTGTTTTTT.

The CDR3 DNA reads TGTGCCAGCAGCTTATTTGTATCTGGGGCCAACGTCCTGACTTTC. It yields the protein CASSLFVSGANVLTF. This chain connects TRBV7-3 to TRBJ2-6, with D unresolved. The germline V and J ends were trimmed by 2 bases and 1 base, with 6 bases remaining between them. The CDR3 sequence is 15 residues long. Germline CDR1 is SGHTA and CDR2 is FQGTGA. Looking up the rest from reference TRBV7-3 and TRBJ2-6 gives the full variable domain: GAGVSQTPSNKVTEKGKYVELRCDPISGHTALYWYRQSLGQGPEFLIYFQGTGAADDSGLPNDRFFAVRPEGSVSTLKIQRTERGDSAVYLCASSLFVSGANVLTFGAGSRLTVL.

V is TRBV20-1 and J is TRBJ1-5; the D gene is possibly TRBD1 (6 bases). The CDR3 has 15 amino acids. V was cut by 3 bases and J by 6 bases, with 18 bases left in between. Germline V gives CDR1 DFQATT, CDR2 SNEGSKA (reference sequence). CDR3 sequence: CSASPQGTSSQPQHF. Written as DNA, the CDR3 is TGCAGTGCTAGTCCCCAGGGGACGAGTAGTCAGCCCCAGCATTTT.

This clone was observed a few times. The chain carries TRBV7-2 and TRBJ1-4; no firm D call. CDR1 SGHTA and CDR2 FQGNSA come from the germline V gene. This CDR3 spans 14 amino acids. With 1 base removed from V and 8 bases from J, the gap between germline ends came to 11 bases. As DNA, the CDR3 is TGTGCCAGCAGCTTAGGGAGGGCGGGGGAAAAACTGTTTTTT. It is translated as CASSLGRAGEKLFF.

The rearrangement joins TRBV19 to TRBJ2-5; TRBD2 might be the D (5 bases). CDR3 length: 13 residues. V was trimmed by 9 bases and J by 4 bases, leaving 15 bases between them. The V gene's germline CDR1 is LNHDA and CDR2 SQIVND (reference sequence). For the CDR3, the DNA is TGTGCCAGCGCGAGGGTCGCCCGAGAGACCCAGTACTTC. Protein sequence: CASARVARETQYF.

The chain links TRBV7-9 to TRBJ2-1; 9 bases map to TRBD2. Germline V gives CDR1 SEHNR, CDR2 FQNEAQ (reference sequence). This CDR3 has 14 residues. V dropped 3 bases and J dropped 9; count of bases not matched to a gene: 6. CDR3 DNA: TGTGCCAGCAGCTTCGGACTAGCGAGGGGTGAGCAGTTCTTC. Protein: CASSFGLARGEQFF.

The chain employs TRBV7-2 and TRBJ1-2; 9 nucleotides agree with TRBD1. There are 14 residues in the CDR3. V was pared by 6 bases and J by 7 bases, with 9 bases of the junction left unmatched. CDR1 is SGHTA, CDR2 FQGNSA, per germline. The DNA of the CDR3 is TGTGCCAGCAGATTACAGGGGGCGATGGGTGGCTACACCTTC. Its protein is CASRLQGAMGGYTF.

This clone appeared once. The chain uses TRBV12-3 or TRBV12-4 and TRBJ1-2; no firm D call. The CDR3 is 13 amino acids. Deletions cut 0 bases from V and 3 bases from J, with 5 bases between. The CDR3 protein is CASSLALYYGYTF. DNA for the CDR3: TGTGCCAGCAGTTTAGCGCTCTACTATGGCTACACCTTC.

This sequence joins TRBV11-2 and TRBJ2-3; TRBD1 or TRBD2 may be the D gene (5 bases each). The CDR3 extends over 12 amino acids. V was shortened by 2 bases and J by 6 bases, with 6 bases between the two germline ends. Looked up from germline, CDR1 is SGHAT and CDR2 is FQNNGV. The CDR3 here is CASSLWGDTQYF. CDR3 DNA: TGTGCCAGCAGCTTATGGGGGGATACGCAGTATTTT.

The chain carries TRBV7-9 and TRBJ2-5; TRBD2 agrees at 8 bases. The CDR3 has 15 amino acids. Germline trimming cut 1 base from V and 4 bases from J; bases unmatched to any gene: 5. In germline, CDR1 is SEHNR, CDR2 FQNEAQ (reference sequence). In DNA form, the CDR3 reads TGTGCCAGCAGCTTAGGGGCGGGGGGAGGAGAGACCCAGTACTTC. Amino acids: CASSLGAGGGETQYF.

In DNA, the CDR3 is TGTGCTAGTGGTTTGGCCCCCGGGTGGAGCGGGAGGGCCATAACCTACAATGAGCAGTTCTTC. It specifies CASGLAPGWSGRAITYNEQFF. V and J are TRBV12-5 and TRBJ2-1; 10 bases map to TRBD2. CDR1 is LGHNT and CDR2 is FRNRAP in the germline V gene. V dropped 1 base and J dropped 2; count of bases not matched to a gene: 17. This CDR3 is 21 amino acids long.

J is TRBJ1-1 and V is TRBV6-1; no clear D gene. Trimming took 2 bases from V and 5 from J, leaving 12 bases between them. Germline-derived CDR1 and CDR2 are MNHNS and SASEGT. This CDR3 region has 14 residues. CDR3 protein: CASSEPRSNTEAFF. The CDR3 DNA reads TGTGCCAGCAGTGAACCCCGCAGTAATACTGAAGCTTTCTTT.

This chain joins TRBV11-2 and TRBJ1-1; D is unclear. The length of the CDR3 is 13 residues. Deletions cut 1 base from V and 3 bases from J, with 6 bases between. Germline V gene sequence: CDR1 SGHAT, CDR2 FQNNGV. CDR3 amino acids: CASSLAQYTEAFF. CDR3 in DNA: TGTGCCAGCAGCTTAGCACAGTACACTGAAGCTTTCTTT.

This clone has a handful of counts. This chain joins TRBV5-4 and TRBJ2-1; TRBD1 or TRBD2 may be the D gene (5 bases each). Trimming removed 4 bases at V and 10 bases at J, with 18 bases between. CDR1 SGHNT and CDR2 YYREEE come from the germline V gene (reference sequence). There are 14 residues in the CDR3. CDR3 coding DNA: TGTGCCAGCAGCGTAAGGACCGGGGCATGGGAGCAGTTCTTC. Amino acids: CASSVRTGAWEQFF.